Each of the 19 T cell receptor beta chains below was sequenced from the same sample in a study of vaccination and CD4 T cells after COVID-19. The antigens of these receptors remain unknown. Treatment defined: approximately 9-day PBMC culture with coronavirus spike peptide pools or control peptides (ViraFEST assay). The study sequenced cultured CD4+ T cell DNA using the Oncomine TCR Beta short-read assay. TCRdb passed the PCR reads through MiXCR, listing each CDR3 protein once. Of around 6,400 distinct CDR3 sequences in the sample, roughly 71% were seen once. Sample: CD4+ T cells from blood, cultured in vitro. These receptors were collected from a human donor who had recovered from COVID-19.

The chain uses TRBV28 and TRBJ2-1, with unresolved D. This CDR3 is built from 13 residues. Germline CDR1 and CDR2: MDHEN and SYDVKM. V was trimmed by 7 bases and J by 2 bases, leaving 9 bases between them. In DNA, the CDR3 is TGTGCCAGCACCCGGACCCCCTACAATGAGCAGTTCTTC. It translates to CASTRTPYNEQFF. The full variable domain, its missing parts supplied by reference TRBV28 and TRBJ2-1, is DVKVTQSSRYLVKRTGEKVFLECVQDMDHENMFWYRQDPGLGLRLIYFSYDVKMKEKGDIPEGYSVSREKKERFSLILESASTNQTSMYLCASTRTPYNEQFFGPGTRLTVL.

This sequence joins TRBV28 and TRBJ2-7; perhaps D is TRBD1 or TRBD2 (5 bases each). CDR3 length equals 14 residues. The germline V gene encodes CDR1 MDHEN and CDR2 SYDVKM. V dropped 5 bases and J dropped 3 bases, with 14 bases sitting between them. The CDR3 sequence is CASSRIGTNYEQYF. CDR3 nucleotide sequence: TGTGCCAGCAGTCGAATAGGGACCAACTACGAGCAGTACTTC.

CDR3 nucleotides: TGTGCCAGCAGCCCCGGGACTAGCGGGAATGAGCAGTTCTTC. Translating it yields CASSPGTSGNEQFF. V gene TRBV7-9 combines with J gene TRBJ2-1; the match to TRBD2 covers 12 bases. CDR3 size: 14 residues. Germline values: CDR1 SEHNR, CDR2 FQNEAQ (reference sequence). V dropped 5 bases and J dropped 7; count of bases not matched to a gene: 3.

The chain has TRBV25-1 and TRBJ1-1; D is ambiguous. The germline gives CDR1 MGHDK, CDR2 SYGVNS. There are 14 residues in the CDR3. Trimming cost V 7 bases and J 5 bases, with 17 bases left between them. In DNA form, the CDR3 reads TGTGCCAGCAAGTGGTGGCAGGCCCTTACTGAAGCTTTCTTT. Protein: CASKWWQALTEAFF.

The chain has TRBV20-1 and TRBJ1-5, with no clear D. Germline CDR1 is DFQATT and CDR2 is SNEGSKA (reference sequence). CDR3 length: 16 residues. Trimming stripped 0 bases from V and 4 bases from J, with 16 bases between. The CDR3: CSARDPNGPGNQPQHF. The CDR3 DNA reads TGCAGTGCTAGAGACCCTAACGGACCCGGAAATCAGCCCCAGCATTTT.

The rearrangement joins TRBV20-1 to TRBJ1-5; possibly TRBD1 for D (5 bases). The length of the CDR3 is 13 residues. V was clipped by 0 bases and J by 12 bases, with 15 bases between them. CDR1 DFQATT and CDR2 SNEGSKA come from the germline V gene (reference sequence). The CDR3 region is CSARDVQGGLQHF. CDR3 DNA sequence: TGCAGTGCTAGAGATGTCCAGGGTGGCCTCCAGCATTTT.

By its share, this clonotype is large. In DNA form, the CDR3 reads TGTGCCATCAGTGAGGACAGGGACCTCTACGAGCAGTACTTC. Residues: CAISEDRDLYEQYF. J is TRBJ2-7 and V is TRBV10-3, with 7 bases that match TRBD1. The trim removed 2 bases at V and 3 bases at J, leaving 4 bases unmatched. The CDR3 spans 14 residues. Germline V gene data show CDR1 as ENHRY and CDR2 as SYGVKD.

The chain uses TRBV28 and TRBJ1-5, with TRBD1 identical over 9 bases. Trimming removed 5 bases from V and 3 bases from J; junction bases left unmatched: 5. CDR3 length: 15 residues. CDR1 and CDR2 (germline): MDHEN, SYDVKM. This chain's CDR3 is CASSAGTGFNQPQHF. The DNA for the CDR3 is TGTGCCAGCAGTGCCGGGACAGGGTTCAATCAGCCCCAGCATTTT. The full variable domain, in which reference TRBV28 and TRBJ1-5 provide the parts outside the CDR3, is DVKVTQSSRYLVKRTGEKVFLECVQDMDHENMFWYRQDPGLGLRLIYFSYDVKMKEKGDIPEGYSVSREKKERFSLILESASTNQTSMYLCASSAGTGFNQPQHFGDGTRLSIL.

The V and J genes are TRBV6-5 and TRBJ1-2; no clear D gene. The germline V gene has CDR1 MNHEY and CDR2 SVGAGI. This CDR3 is built from 14 residues. Trimming pared 2 bases from V and 4 bases from J, leaving 11 bases between. CDR3 in DNA: TGTGCCAGCAGTTACGGCCAGAGAATCTATGGCTACACCTTC. Translation: CASSYGQRIYGYTF.

The chain couples TRBV12-3 or TRBV12-4 to TRBJ2-1; D gene uncertain. The V end lost 3 bases, the J end lost 1 base, and 13 bases lay between the germline ends. The CDR3 sequence is 16 residues long. In DNA, the CDR3 is TGTGCCAGCAGTTTGGAAGGGTATAGATCCTACAATGAGCAGTTCTTC. Translation: CASSLEGYRSYNEQFF.

V gene TRBV5-4 combines with J gene TRBJ1-2; D not resolved. V lost 0 bases and J 10 bases, leaving 10 bases between the germline ends. The V gene's germline CDR1 is SGHNT and CDR2 YYREEE (reference sequence). The CDR3 length is 12 residues. CDR3 DNA: TGTGCCAGCAGCTTGGCCGGGGATAACTACACCTTC. It is translated as CASSLAGDNYTF.

The V call is TRBV9, the J call TRBJ1-3; D is unresolved. The CDR3 contains 15 residues. CDR1 and CDR2 from the germline V gene are SGDLS and YYNGEE. Trimming took 4 bases from V and 0 from J, leaving 11 bases between them. CDR3 sequence reads: CASSNQGSSGNTIYF. The CDR3 DNA reads as TGTGCCAGCAGCAACCAAGGGAGCTCTGGAAACACCATATATTTT.

The chain is built from TRBV12-3 or TRBV12-4 and TRBJ1-3, with 8 bases identical to TRBD1. The CDR3 covers 15 residues. The V gene end was trimmed by 6 bases and the J gene end by 2 bases; junction bases not matched to a gene: 6. CDR3 DNA: TGTGCCAGCAGGGGGACAGGATCAACTGGAAACACCATATATTTT. It specifies CASRGTGSTGNTIYF.

The V and J genes are TRBV10-3 and TRBJ1-2; tentatively, D is TRBD1 (5 bases). The CDR3 spans 16 residues. With 6 bases removed from V and 4 bases from J, the gap between germline ends came to 21 bases. Germline lookup yields CDR1 ENHRY and CDR2 SYGVKD. In nucleotides, the CDR3 is TGTGCCATCAGCACCCAGGGAGGCAGGTTCTCCTATGGCTACACCTTC. Protein: CAISTQGGRFSYGYTF.

The chain links TRBV28 to TRBJ1-5, with 7 nucleotides matching TRBD1. CDR1 and CDR2 (germline): MDHEN, SYDVKM. This CDR3 comprises 18 residues. V trimming: 3 bases; J trimming: 5 bases; junction bases outside the gene matches: 16. CDR3 in DNA: TGTGCCAGCAGTTTTCGGACAGGTTCGTCTGTCTGGGATCAGCCCCAGCATTTT. This encodes CASSFRTGSSVWDQPQHF.

CDR3 amino acids: CASSIPRGPNTGELFF. CDR3 nucleotide sequence: TGTGCCAGCAGTATACCGCGGGGGCCGAACACCGGGGAGCTGTTTTTT. The chain combines TRBV6-1 with TRBJ2-2, with TRBD2 as a possible D gene (7 bases). The CDR3 contains 16 residues. Per germline, CDR1 MNHNS and CDR2 SASEGT. Trimming took off 5 bases at V and 0 bases at J, with 13 bases between the two ends.

The chain recombines TRBV6-5 with TRBJ1-2; D may be TRBD1 (6 bases). Germline CDR1 MNHEY, CDR2 SVGAGI. V lost 0 bases and J 1 base, leaving 12 bases between the germline ends. The CDR3 has 16 amino acids. The DNA for the CDR3 is TGTGCCAGCAGTTACTCCAGGCGGACAGTTAACTATGGCTACACCTTC. Its translation: CASSYSRRTVNYGYTF.

This clonotype has only a few counts. The chain recombines TRBV20-1 with TRBJ1-2; D is perhaps TRBD1 (5 bases). Germline CDR1 reads DFQATT; CDR2 reads SNEGSKA (reference sequence). V lost 1 base to trimming and J lost 4 bases, with 16 bases between them. The CDR3 spans 15 residues. The DNA of the CDR3 is TGCAGTGCTAGAGTTTCGGGCAGGGCGCTCTATGGCTACACCTTC. Protein product: CSARVSGRALYGYTF.

This rearrangement joins TRBV7-8 to TRBJ2-1; tentatively, D is TRBD2 (5 bases). The CDR3 sequence is 13 residues long. Trimming cost V 5 bases and J 5 bases, with 10 bases left between them. Germline assignment: CDR1 SGHVS and CDR2 FQNEAQ. CDR3 residues: CASSEAGHNEQFF. Here the CDR3 DNA reads TGTGCCAGCAGCGAGGCGGGTCACAATGAGCAGTTCTTC.